Below are 14 T cell receptor beta chains sequenced from a single sample in a study of cytomegalovirus exposure and HLA in healthy donors. A multiplex PCR was run with 60 Vbeta primers and 13 Jbeta primers. The repertoire was sequenced with immunoSEQ multiplex PCR; TCRdb's copy has only in-frame clones and lacks some. The table includes 150,000 to 200,000 clones, less than 85% detected once. Sequencing used PBMCs. The receptors come from a boy aged 5-17 years in good health and CMV-seronegative.

This chain links TRBV10-3 with TRBJ1-2; 7 nucleotides align to TRBD1. V lost 0 bases to trimming and J lost 6 bases; unmatched junction nucleotides: 10. Germline V CDR1 and CDR2: ENHRY, SYGVKD. This CDR3 has 16 residues. CDR3 sequence (DNA): TGTGCCATCAGTGAGTCGATATCACAGGGGTCACATGGCTACACCTTC. This sequence encodes CAISESISQGSHGYTF.

The rearrangement uses TRBV29-1 and TRBJ2-4; 7 bases are a match to TRBD1. Germline V gene data show CDR1 as SQVTM and CDR2 as ANQGSEA. V shed 4 bases and J 2 bases; nucleotides not matched to a gene: 8. The CDR3 runs to 15 residues. This CDR3 is CSVAYRGQSKNIQYF. CDR3 sequence (DNA): TGCAGCGTTGCTTATAGGGGACAGTCCAAAAACATTCAGTACTTC.

This clone appeared a few times. The chain has TRBV15 and TRBJ2-7; 8 bases align to TRBD1. J lost 1 base, V lost 4 bases, and 9 bases had no gene match. This CDR3 contains 16 residues. Per the germline V gene, CDR1 is LNHNV and CDR2 is YYDKDF (reference sequence). The CDR3 is CATSTGQGWDSYEQYF. CDR3 sequence (DNA): TGTGCCACCAGCACAGGACAGGGATGGGATTCCTACGAGCAGTACTTC.

This clone was picked up a small number of times. The chain has TRBV11-3 and TRBJ1-4, with 7 positions matching TRBD1. The V segment lost 4 bases and the J segment 4 bases; nucleotides outside the gene matches: 3. The CDR3 is 14 residues long. Per the germline V gene, CDR1 is SGHNT and CDR2 is YENEEA. CDR3 in amino acids: CASSWDSYNEKLFF. The CDR3 DNA reads TGTGCCAGCAGCTGGGACAGCTATAATGAAAAACTGTTTTTT.

This clone appeared a single time. The rearrangement joins TRBV19 to TRBJ1-5; 11 bases align to TRBD1. The germline CDR1 and CDR2 sequences are LNHDA and SQIVND (reference sequence). V lost 4 bases, J lost 2 bases, and 10 bases stayed unmatched. The CDR3 length is 18 residues. CDR3 sequence (DNA): TGTGCCAGTAGTACAGGACAGGGGGCGAGGTTAGGCAATCAGCCCCAGCATTTT. It translates to CASSTGQGARLGNQPQHF.

V usage is TRBV5-1 and J usage is TRBJ2-7; D uncertain. Germline CDR1 is SGHRS and CDR2 is YFSETQ. CDR3 length equals 11 residues. V lost 0 bases and J 6 bases, leaving 4 bases between the germline ends. The DNA of the CDR3 is TGCGCCAGCAGCTTGGCCCGCGAGCAGTACTTC. Translation gives CASSLAREQYF.

The rearrangement joins TRBV4-2 to TRBJ1-3; D may be TRBD1 (5 bases). Trimming took 0 bases from V and 2 from J, leaving 11 bases between them. The germline CDR1 and CDR2 sequences are LGHNA and YNFKEQ. The CDR3 contains 16 residues. As DNA, the CDR3 is TGTGCCAGCAGCCAAGATCGGGGGAGGGCTGGAAACACCATATATTTT. It encodes CASSQDRGRAGNTIYF.

The rearrangement links TRBV7-2 to TRBJ1-4; D not certain. Germline V gives CDR1 SGHTA, CDR2 FQGNSA. Trimming shortened V by 5 bases and J by 0 bases, and 19 bases separated the two germline ends. This CDR3 comprises 18 residues. The chain's CDR3 is CASSPGGLHSPTNEKLFF. The DNA of the CDR3 is TGTGCCAGCAGCCCGGGAGGGTTACATTCGCCAACTAATGAAAAACTGTTTTTT.

The chain uses TRBV6-1 and TRBJ1-5; D perhaps matches TRBD1 (6 bases). V was pared by 4 bases and J by 3 bases, with 19 bases between. Germline V gives CDR1 MNHNS, CDR2 SASEGT. The CDR3 has 17 amino acids. Here the CDR3 reads CASSADSLVFYNQPQHF. The DNA for the CDR3 is TGTGCCAGCAGTGCGGACAGTCTCGTTTTCTACAATCAGCCCCAGCATTTT.

As concerns this clone: Lacking the conserved final phenylalanine or tryptophan, this CDR3 likely reflects a read error. This sequence joins TRBV5-1 and TRBJ2-2, with 13 bases identical to TRBD2. J was trimmed by 4 bases and V by 1 base; bases with no gene match: 4. Germline V gene data show CDR1 as SGHRS and CDR2 as YFSETQ. The CDR3 extends over 17 amino acids. The CDR3 reads CASSLTSGGEGTGELFL. The CDR3 DNA reads as TGCGCCAGCAGCTTGACTAGCGGGGGGGAAGGCACCGGGGAGCTGTTTCTT.

For the CDR3, the DNA is TGTGCCAGCAGCGTAGGGGCAGACGGAAACACCATATATTTT. This translates into CASSVGADGNTIYF. The chain carries TRBV9 and TRBJ1-3; D is unresolved. CDR3 size: 14 residues. The germline V and J ends were trimmed by 0 bases and 4 bases, with 8 bases remaining between them. Germline V gene data show CDR1 as SGDLS and CDR2 as YYNGEE.

The rearrangement joins TRBV9 to TRBJ2-2; the match to TRBD2 covers 14 bases. Per germline, CDR1 SGDLS and CDR2 YYNGEE. V lost 4 bases, J lost 5 bases, and 4 bases stayed unmatched. This CDR3 has 16 amino acids. The CDR3 is CASSRLAGGRTGELFF. CDR3 in DNA: TGTGCCAGCAGCAGACTAGCGGGGGGGAGGACCGGGGAGCTGTTTTTT.

The rearrangement joins TRBV9 to TRBJ2-1; TRBD2 matches at 9 bases. The CDR3 is made up of 15 amino acids. The germline gives CDR1 SGDLS, CDR2 YYNGEE. V lost 0 bases to trimming and J lost 5 bases; unmatched junction nucleotides: 3. The CDR3 DNA reads as TGTGCCAGCAGCGTAGTAGGGACTAGCAACAATGAGCAGTTCTTC. Translated, it gives CASSVVGTSNNEQFF.

The CDR3 region has the DNA TGTGCCAGTAGTCCAAGGCCAGCTGGGGCCCAAGAGACCCAGTACTTC. Its translation: CASSPRPAGAQETQYF. The genes are TRBV19 and TRBJ2-5; tentatively, D is TRBD1 (5 bases). The CDR3 length is 16 residues. Trimming stripped 5 bases from V and 1 base from J, with 17 bases between. Germline V gene sequence: CDR1 LNHDA, CDR2 SQIVND (reference sequence).